What follows is one T cell receptor beta chain and its context. Antigen specificity is unknown. Produced via immunoSEQ multiplex PCR; TCRdb's table is partial and in-frame only. The profile covers about 12,000 clones, with roughly 84% appearing a single time and 29% taken by the ten largest. CDR3 length: 14 residues. Trimming took off 6 bases at V and 4 bases at J, with 13 bases between the two ends. Germline lookup yields CDR1 LNHDA and CDR2 SQIVND (reference sequence). The data originate from a study of OX40 agonist ivuxolimab in advanced cancers. Study-wide results and limits: Among some nonresponders, normalized T-cell clonal expansion was also low.

The chain employs TRBV19 and TRBJ1-3; tentatively, D is TRBD1 (5 bases). This clonotype was sampled from an adult with an advanced solid tumor such as melanoma, head and neck, liver or kidney cancer. The source was CD4+ or CD8+ T cells sorted from blood, collected in a trial of the OX40 agonist ivuxolimab. The CDR3 here is CASRGRGNGNTIYF. The DNA for the CDR3 is TGTGCCAGTAGGGGACGGGGGAACGGAAACACCATATATTTT.